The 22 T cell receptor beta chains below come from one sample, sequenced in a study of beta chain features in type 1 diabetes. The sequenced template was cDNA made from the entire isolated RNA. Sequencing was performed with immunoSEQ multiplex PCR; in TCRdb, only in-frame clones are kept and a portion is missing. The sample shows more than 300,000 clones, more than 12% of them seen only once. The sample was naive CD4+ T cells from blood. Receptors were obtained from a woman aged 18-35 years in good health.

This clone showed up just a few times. The CDR3 nucleotides read TGCGCCAGCAGCTATCCGGGACAGGGGTACGAGCAGTACTTC. Amino acid sequence: CASSYPGQGYEQYF. The chain employs TRBV5-1 and TRBJ2-7; 10 bases are shared with TRBD1. With 3 bases clipped from V and 4 bases from J, the junction kept 4 bases outside the gene matches. CDR3 length: 14 amino acids. The germline V gene encodes CDR1 SGHRS and CDR2 YFSETQ.

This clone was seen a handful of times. The CDR3 reads CAIQGAENIQYF. CDR3 sequence (DNA): TGTGCCATACAGGGGGCGGAAAACATTCAGTACTTC. The chain joins TRBV28 to TRBJ2-4; 9 bases fit TRBD1. This CDR3 contains 12 residues. Trimming removed 10 bases from V and 5 bases from J; junction bases left unmatched: 3. Germline loops: CDR1 MDHEN, CDR2 SYDVKM.

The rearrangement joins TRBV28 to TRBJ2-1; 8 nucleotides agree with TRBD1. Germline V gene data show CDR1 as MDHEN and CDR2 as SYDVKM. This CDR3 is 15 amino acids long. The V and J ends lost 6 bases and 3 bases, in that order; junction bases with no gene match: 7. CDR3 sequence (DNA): TGTGCCAGCAGGTCCCCGGGACAGGACTACAATGAGCAGTTCTTC. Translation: CASRSPGQDYNEQFF.

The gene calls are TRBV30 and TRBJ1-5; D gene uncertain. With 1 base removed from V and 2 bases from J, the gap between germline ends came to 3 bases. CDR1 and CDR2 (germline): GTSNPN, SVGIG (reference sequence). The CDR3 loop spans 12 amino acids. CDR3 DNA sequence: TGTGCCTGGAGTGCTGGCAATCAGCCCCAGCATTTT. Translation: CAWSAGNQPQHF.

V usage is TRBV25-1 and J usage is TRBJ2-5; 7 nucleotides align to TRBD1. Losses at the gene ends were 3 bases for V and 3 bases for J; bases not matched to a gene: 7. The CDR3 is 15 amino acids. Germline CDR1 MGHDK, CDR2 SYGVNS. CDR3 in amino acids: CASSDTRGLKETQYF. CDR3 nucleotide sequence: TGTGCCAGCAGTGATACGAGGGGGCTTAAAGAGACCCAGTACTTC.

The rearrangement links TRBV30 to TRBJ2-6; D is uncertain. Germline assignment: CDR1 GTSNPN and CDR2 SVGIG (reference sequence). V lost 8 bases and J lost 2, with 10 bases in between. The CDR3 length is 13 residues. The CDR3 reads CAQKPPGANVLTF. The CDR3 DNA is TGTGCCCAAAAGCCCCCTGGGGCCAACGTCCTGACTTTC. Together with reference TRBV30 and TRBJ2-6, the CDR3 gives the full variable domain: SQTIHQWPATLVQPVGSPLSLECTVEGTSNPNLYWYRQAAGRGLQLLFYSVGIGQISSEVPQNLSASRPQDRQFILSSKKLLLSDSGFYLCAQKPPGANVLTFGAGSRLTVL.

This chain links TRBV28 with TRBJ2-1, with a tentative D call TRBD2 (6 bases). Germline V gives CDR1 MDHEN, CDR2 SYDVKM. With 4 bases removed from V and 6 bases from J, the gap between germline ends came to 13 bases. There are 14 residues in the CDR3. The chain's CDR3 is CASSSGTRGNEQFF. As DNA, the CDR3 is TGTGCCAGCAGTTCGGGGACGCGGGGCAATGAGCAGTTCTTC.

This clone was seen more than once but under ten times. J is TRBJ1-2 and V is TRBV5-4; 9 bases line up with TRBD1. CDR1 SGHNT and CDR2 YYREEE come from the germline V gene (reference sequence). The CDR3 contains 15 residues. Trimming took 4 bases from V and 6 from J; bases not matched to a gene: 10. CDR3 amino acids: CASSEGQGLWDGYTF. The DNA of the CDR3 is TGTGCCAGCAGCGAGGGACAGGGCCTTTGGGATGGCTACACCTTC.

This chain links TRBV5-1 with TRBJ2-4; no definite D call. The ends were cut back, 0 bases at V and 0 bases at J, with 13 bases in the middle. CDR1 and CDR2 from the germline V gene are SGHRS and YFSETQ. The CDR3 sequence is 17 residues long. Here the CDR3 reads CASSLAGQLLAKNIQYF. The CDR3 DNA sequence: TGCGCCAGCAGCTTGGCTGGGCAGTTGCTAGCCAAAAACATTCAGTACTTC. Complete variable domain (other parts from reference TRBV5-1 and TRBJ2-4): KAGVTQTPRYLIKTRGQQVTLSCSPISGHRSVSWYQQTPGQGLQFLFEYFSETQRNKGNFPGRFSGRQFSNSRSEMNVSTLELGDSALYLCASSLAGQLLAKNIQYFGAGTRLSVL.

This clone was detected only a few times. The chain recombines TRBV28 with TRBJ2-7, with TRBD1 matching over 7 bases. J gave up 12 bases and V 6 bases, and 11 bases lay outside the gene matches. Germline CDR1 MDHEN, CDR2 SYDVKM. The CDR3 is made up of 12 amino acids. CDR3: CASSVNRDRSYF. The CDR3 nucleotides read TGTGCCAGCAGCGTAAACCGGGACAGATCGTACTTC.

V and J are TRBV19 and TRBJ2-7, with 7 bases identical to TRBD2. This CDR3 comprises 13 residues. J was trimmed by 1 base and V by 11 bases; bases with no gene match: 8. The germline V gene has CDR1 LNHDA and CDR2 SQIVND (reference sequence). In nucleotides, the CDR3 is TGTGCCGCCGCGGGAGAAGCGTCCTACGAGCAGTACTTC. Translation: CAAAGEASYEQYF.

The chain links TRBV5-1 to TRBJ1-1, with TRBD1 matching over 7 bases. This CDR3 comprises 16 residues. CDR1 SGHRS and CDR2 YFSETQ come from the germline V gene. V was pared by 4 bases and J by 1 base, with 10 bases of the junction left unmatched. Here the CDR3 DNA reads TGCGCCAGCAGCCCTCTTACCGGACAGGAGAACACTGAAGCTTTCTTT. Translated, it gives CASSPLTGQENTEAFF.

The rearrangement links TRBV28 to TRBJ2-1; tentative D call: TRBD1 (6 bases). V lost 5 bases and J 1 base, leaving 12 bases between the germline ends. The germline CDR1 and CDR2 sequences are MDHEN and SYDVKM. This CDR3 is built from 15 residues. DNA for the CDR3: TGTGCCAGCAGTCCGGCCAGGGGATCCTACAATGAGCAGTTCTTC. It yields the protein CASSPARGSYNEQFF.

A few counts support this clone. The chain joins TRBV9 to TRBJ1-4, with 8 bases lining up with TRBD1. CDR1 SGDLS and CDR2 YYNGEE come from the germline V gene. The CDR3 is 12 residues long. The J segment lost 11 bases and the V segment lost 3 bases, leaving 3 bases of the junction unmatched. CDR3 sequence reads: CASSGRTGKLFF. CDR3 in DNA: TGTGCCAGCAGCGGGCGGACAGGGAAACTGTTTTTT.

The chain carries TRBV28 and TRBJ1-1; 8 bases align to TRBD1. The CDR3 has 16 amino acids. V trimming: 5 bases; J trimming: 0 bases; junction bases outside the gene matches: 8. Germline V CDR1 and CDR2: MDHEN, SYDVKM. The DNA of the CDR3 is TGTGCCAGCAGTCCAGGGGGCGGGTTGATGAACACTGAAGCTTTCTTT. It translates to CASSPGGGLMNTEAFF. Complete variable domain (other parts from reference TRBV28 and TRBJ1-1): DVKVTQSSRYLVKRTGEKVFLECVQDMDHENMFWYRQDPGLGLRLIYFSYDVKMKEKGDIPEGYSVSREKKERFSLILESASTNQTSMYLCASSPGGGLMNTEAFFGQGTRLTVV.

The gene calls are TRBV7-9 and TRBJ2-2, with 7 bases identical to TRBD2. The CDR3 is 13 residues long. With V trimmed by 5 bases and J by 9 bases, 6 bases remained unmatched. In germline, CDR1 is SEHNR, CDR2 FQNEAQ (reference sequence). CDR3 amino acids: CASSGGGFRELFF. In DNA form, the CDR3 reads TGTGCCAGCAGCGGGGGGGGATTCCGGGAGCTGTTTTTT.

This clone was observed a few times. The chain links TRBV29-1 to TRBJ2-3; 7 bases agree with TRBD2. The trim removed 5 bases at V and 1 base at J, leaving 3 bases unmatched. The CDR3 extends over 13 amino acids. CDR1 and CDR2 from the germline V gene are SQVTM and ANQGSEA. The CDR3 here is CSVWAGGTDTQYF. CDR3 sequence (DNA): TGCAGCGTTTGGGCGGGAGGCACAGATACGCAGTATTTT.

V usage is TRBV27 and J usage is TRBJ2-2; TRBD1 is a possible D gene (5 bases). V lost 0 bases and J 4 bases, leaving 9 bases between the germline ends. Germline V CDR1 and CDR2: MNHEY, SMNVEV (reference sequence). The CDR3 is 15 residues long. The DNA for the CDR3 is TGTGCCAGCAGTTTATCCCCCAGGGTCACCGGGGAGCTGTTTTTT. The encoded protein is CASSLSPRVTGELFF.

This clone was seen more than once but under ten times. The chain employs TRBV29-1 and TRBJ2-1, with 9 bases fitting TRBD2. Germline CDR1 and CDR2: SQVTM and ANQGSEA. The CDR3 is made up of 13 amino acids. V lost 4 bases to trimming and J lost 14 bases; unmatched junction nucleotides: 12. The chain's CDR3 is CSVGRLAAPSKFF. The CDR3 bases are TGCAGCGTTGGCCGACTAGCGGCCCCTTCGAAGTTCTTC.

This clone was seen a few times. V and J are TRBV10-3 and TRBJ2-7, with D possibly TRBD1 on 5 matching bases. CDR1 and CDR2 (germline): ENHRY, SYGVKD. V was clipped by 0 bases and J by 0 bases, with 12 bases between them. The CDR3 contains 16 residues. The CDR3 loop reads CAISESPTASSYEQYF. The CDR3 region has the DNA TGTGCCATCAGTGAGTCGCCGACAGCGTCCTCCTACGAGCAGTACTTC.

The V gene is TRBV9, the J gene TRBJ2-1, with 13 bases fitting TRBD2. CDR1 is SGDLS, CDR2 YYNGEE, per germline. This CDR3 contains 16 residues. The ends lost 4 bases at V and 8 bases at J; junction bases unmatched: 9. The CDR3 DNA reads TGTGCCAGCAGCCGAACACCCGGACTAGCGGGAGATGAGCAGTTCTTC. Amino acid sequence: CASSRTPGLAGDEQFF.

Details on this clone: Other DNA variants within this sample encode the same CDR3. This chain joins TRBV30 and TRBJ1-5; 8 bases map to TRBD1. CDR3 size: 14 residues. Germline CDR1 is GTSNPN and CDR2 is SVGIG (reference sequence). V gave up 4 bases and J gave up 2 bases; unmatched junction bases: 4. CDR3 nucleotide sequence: TGTGCCTGGAACGACAGGGGTGGCAATCAGCCCCAGCATTTT. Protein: CAWNDRGGNQPQHF. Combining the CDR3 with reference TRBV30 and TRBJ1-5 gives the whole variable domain SQTIHQWPATLVQPVGSPLSLECTVEGTSNPNLYWYRQAAGRGLQLLFYSVGIGQISSEVPQNLSASRPQDRQFILSSKKLLLSDSGFYLCAWNDRGGNQPQHFGDGTRLSIL.